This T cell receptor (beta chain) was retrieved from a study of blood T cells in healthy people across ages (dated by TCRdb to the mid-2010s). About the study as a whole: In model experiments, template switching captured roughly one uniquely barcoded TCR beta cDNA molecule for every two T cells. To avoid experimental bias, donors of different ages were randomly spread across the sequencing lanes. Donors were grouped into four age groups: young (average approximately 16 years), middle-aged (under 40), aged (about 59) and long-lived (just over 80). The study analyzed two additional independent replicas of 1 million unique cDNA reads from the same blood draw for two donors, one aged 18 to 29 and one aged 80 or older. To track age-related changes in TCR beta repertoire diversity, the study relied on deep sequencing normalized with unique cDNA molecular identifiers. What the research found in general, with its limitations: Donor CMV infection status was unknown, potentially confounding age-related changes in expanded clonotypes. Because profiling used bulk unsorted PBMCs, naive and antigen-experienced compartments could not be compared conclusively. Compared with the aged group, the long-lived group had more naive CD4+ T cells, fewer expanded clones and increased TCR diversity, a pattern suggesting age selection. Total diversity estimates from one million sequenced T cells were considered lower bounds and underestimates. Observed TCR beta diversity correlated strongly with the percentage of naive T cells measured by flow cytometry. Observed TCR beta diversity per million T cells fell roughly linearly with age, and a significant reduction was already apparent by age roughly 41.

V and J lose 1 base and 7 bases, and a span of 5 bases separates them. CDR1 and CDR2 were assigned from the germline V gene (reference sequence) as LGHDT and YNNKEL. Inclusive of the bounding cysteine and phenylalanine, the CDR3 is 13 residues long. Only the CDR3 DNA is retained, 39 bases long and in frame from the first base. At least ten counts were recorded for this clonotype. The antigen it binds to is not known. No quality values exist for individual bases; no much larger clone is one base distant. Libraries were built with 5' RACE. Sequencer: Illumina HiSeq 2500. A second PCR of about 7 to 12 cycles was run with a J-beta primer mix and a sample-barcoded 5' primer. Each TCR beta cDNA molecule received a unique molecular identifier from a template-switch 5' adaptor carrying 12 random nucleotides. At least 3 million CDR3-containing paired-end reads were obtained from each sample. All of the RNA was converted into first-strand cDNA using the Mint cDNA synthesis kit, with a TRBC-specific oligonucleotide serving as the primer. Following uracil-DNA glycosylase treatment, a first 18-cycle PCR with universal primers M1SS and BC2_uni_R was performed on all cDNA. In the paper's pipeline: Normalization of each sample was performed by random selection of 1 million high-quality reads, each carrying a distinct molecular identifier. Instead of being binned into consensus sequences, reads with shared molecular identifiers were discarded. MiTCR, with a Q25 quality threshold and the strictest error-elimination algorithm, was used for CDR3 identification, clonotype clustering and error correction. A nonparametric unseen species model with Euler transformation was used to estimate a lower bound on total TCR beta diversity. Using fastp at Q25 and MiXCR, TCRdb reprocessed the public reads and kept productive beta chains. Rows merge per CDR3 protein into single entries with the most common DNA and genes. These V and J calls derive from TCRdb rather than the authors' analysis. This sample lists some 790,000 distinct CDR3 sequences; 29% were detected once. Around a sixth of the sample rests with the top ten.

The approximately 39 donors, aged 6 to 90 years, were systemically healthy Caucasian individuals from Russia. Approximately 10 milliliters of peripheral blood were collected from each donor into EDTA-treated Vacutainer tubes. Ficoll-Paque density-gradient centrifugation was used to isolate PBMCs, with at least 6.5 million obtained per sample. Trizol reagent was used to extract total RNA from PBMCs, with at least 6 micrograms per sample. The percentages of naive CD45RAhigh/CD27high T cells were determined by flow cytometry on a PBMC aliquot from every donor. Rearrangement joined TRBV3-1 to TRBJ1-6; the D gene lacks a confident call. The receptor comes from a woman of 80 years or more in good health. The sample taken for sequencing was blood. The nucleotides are TGTGCCAGCAGCCAAGTCGAGAATTCACCCCTCCACTTT. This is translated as CASSQVENSPLHF.